The rows below give T cell receptor beta chains drawn from one sample of a study of cytomegalovirus exposure and HLA in healthy donors. Generated by immunoSEQ multiplex PCR, the TCRdb table keeps only in-frame clones and is missing some. The sample includes about 190,000 clones, more than 75% seen only once; the top ten take 3.4%. The material sequenced was PBMCs. The receptor set was obtained from a man aged 40-49 years in good health and CMV-seropositive. Each CDR3 is given with its conserved first and last residue. D genes are given only for firm matches. A row's size may be missing; if present it is once, few, many or a size class.

v_gene	j_gene	abundance	d_gene	len	CDR3aa	CDR3nt
TRBV14	TRBJ1-2	.	.	13	CASSLDTYYGYTF	TGTGCCAGCAGCCTGGACACATACTATGGCTACACCTTC
TRBV27	TRBJ2-5	.	.	16	CASRKNGAGAQETQYF	TGTGCCAGCAGAAAAAACGGGGCAGGGGCACAAGAGACCCAGTACTTC
TRBV10-3	TRBJ2-7	.	TRBD1	15	CAISEVGQGGWMQYF	TGTGCCATCAGTGAAGTGGGACAGGGAGGATGGATGCAGTACTTC
TRBV7-2	TRBJ2-3	.	TRBD2	15	CASSPQAGHTDTQYF	TGTGCCAGCAGCCCGCAAGCGGGGCACACAGATACGCAGTATTTT
TRBV7-9	TRBJ2-5	.	TRBD1	15	CASSGGQGIRETQYF	TGTGCCAGCAGCGGAGGACAGGGGATAAGGGAGACCCAGTACTTC
TRBV5-4	TRBJ1-6	.	TRBD1	14	CASSLGDRESPLHF	TGTGCCAGCAGCTTGGGGGACAGGGAATCACCCCTCCACTTT
TRBV7-6	TRBJ2-4	.	.	13	CASSLSREDIQYF	TGTGCCAGCAGCTTATCCAGGGAGGACATTCAGTACTTC
TRBV5-1	TRBJ2-1	once	.	13	CASSVWDSGEQFF	TGCGCCAGCAGCGTATGGGACTCCGGGGAGCAGTTCTTC
TRBV4-1	TRBJ2-1	.	TRBD2	14	CASSPLAGGLEQFF	TGCGCCAGCAGCCCACTAGCGGGGGGGCTCGAGCAGTTCTTC
TRBV4-2	TRBJ1-5	once	TRBD1	17	CASSPHEQGVGNQPQHF	TGTGCCAGCAGCCCTCACGAACAGGGGGTCGGAAATCAGCCCCAGCATTTT
TRBV25-1	TRBJ2-3	.	TRBD1	14	CASSEAGTADTQYF	TGTGCCAGCAGTGAAGCCGGGACAGCAGATACGCAGTATTTT
TRBV7-2	TRBJ2-1	.	TRBD2	15	CASSFEAGPHNEQFF	TGTGCCAGCAGCTTCGAAGCGGGACCCCACAATGAGCAGTTCTTC
TRBV6-5	TRBJ2-1	once	TRBD2	16	CASSSLWRGTYNERFF	TGTGCCAGCAGTTCCCTGTGGCGGGGGACCTACAATGAGCGGTTCTTC
TRBV4-1	TRBJ1-2	.	TRBD1	15	CASSPEQGQAGLDTF	TGCGCCAGCAGCCCCGAGCAGGGACAGGCTGGCCTCGACACCTTC
TRBV6-1	TRBJ2-6	.	.	15	CASTTDKVGANVLTF	TGTGCCAGCACCACGGACAAAGTTGGGGCCAACGTCCTGACTTTC
TRBV7-9	TRBJ1-4	once	TRBD1	15	CASRGQGAPYEKLFF	TGTGCCAGCAGGGGACAGGGGGCTCCGTATGAAAAACTGTTTTTT
TRBV2	TRBJ1-1	.	.	13	CASKGSGNTEAFF	TGTGCCAGCAAAGGTTCAGGGAACACTGAAGCTTTCTTT
TRBV2	TRBJ1-3	.	.	16	CASSVLWQAIGNTIYF	TGTGCCAGCAGTGTACTTTGGCAGGCCATAGGAAACACCATATATTTT
TRBV5-1	TRBJ2-7	once	.	14	CASSLQGWGYEQYF	TGCGCCAGCAGCTTACAGGGTTGGGGCTACGAGCAGTACTTC
TRBV10-3	TRBJ1-2	.	.	15	CAISTTGGLDYGYTF	TGTGCCATCAGTACCACCGGAGGGCTTGACTATGGCTACACCTTC
TRBV7-8	TRBJ2-3	.	TRBD2	16	CASSPTTGTSSDTQYF	TGTGCCAGCAGCCCAACCACCGGGACTAGTTCGGATACGCAGTATTTT
TRBV12-2	TRBJ2-7	.	.	18	CASRLAGRPAGEGREQYF	TGTGCAAGTCGCTTGGCGGGGAGACCAGCGGGAGAAGGCAGAGAGCAGTACTTC
TRBV5-1	TRBJ2-5	few	.	15	CASSRGVGQSETQYF	TGCGCCAGCAGCCGCGGGGTGGGACAGTCGGAGACCCAGTACTTC
TRBV9	TRBJ2-1	.	.	15	CASSVGASSYNEQFF	TGTGCCAGCAGCGTAGGGGCCAGCTCCTACAATGAGCAGTTCTTC
TRBV19	TRBJ1-5	.	.	16	CASSIRGPNSNQPQHF	TGTGCCAGTAGTATAAGGGGTCCTAATAGCAATCAGCCCCAGCATTTT